This entry lists 18 T cell receptor beta chains sequenced from one sample in a study of shared clonotypes between healthy human individuals. Clones were sequenced by immunoSEQ multiplex PCR, and TCRdb holds only the in-frame ones, with some missing. The sample includes about 2.4 million clones, 93% of them seen just once. Sequenced sample: naive CD4+ T cells from PBMCs. Noted subset: CD45RA+ positively selected. These receptors were collected from a man aged 18 to 29 in good health. Some clones in this sample may be carry-over from other donors' samples.

Of note for this clone: This sample also contains other DNA sequences that code for the same CDR3. The chain employs TRBV5-4 and TRBJ2-7, with D perhaps being TRBD1 or TRBD2 (6 bases each). The CDR3 spans 14 residues. Germline V gives CDR1 SGHNT, CDR2 YYREEE (reference sequence). V shed 0 bases and J shed 1 base, with 8 bases lying between them. This chain's CDR3 is CASSLGGASYEQYF. The CDR3 DNA reads as TGTGCCAGCAGCTTGGGGGGGGCGTCCTACGAGCAGTACTTC.

The chain uses TRBV4-2 and TRBJ2-3; 9 bases map to TRBD2. The CDR3 has 19 residues. Germline V gives CDR1 LGHNA, CDR2 YNFKEQ. V was pared by 0 bases and J by 3 bases, with 13 bases of the junction left unmatched. The CDR3 spells CASSQELAGGPLSTDTQYF. The CDR3 DNA sequence: TGTGCCAGCAGCCAAGAACTCGCGGGAGGGCCACTTTCGACAGATACGCAGTATTTT.

This chain links TRBV9 with TRBJ2-1; TRBD2 is a possible D gene (6 bases). CDR3 length: 16 residues. V was shortened by 0 bases and J by 7 bases, with 17 bases between the two germline ends. CDR1 and CDR2 from the germline V gene are SGDLS and YYNGEE. CDR3 sequence reads: CASSVEAGRYINEQFF. The CDR3 nucleotides read TGTGCCAGCAGCGTAGAGGCAGGGAGGTATATAAATGAGCAGTTCTTC.

This rearrangement joins TRBV2 to TRBJ2-3; D remains ambiguous. The CDR3 is made up of 14 amino acids. Trimming cost V 6 bases and J 0 bases, with 10 bases left between them. Looked up from germline, CDR1 is SNHLY and CDR2 is FYNNEI. The CDR3 sequence is CASRFRPSTDTQYF. The CDR3 nucleotides read TGTGCCAGCAGGTTCAGACCTAGCACAGATACGCAGTATTTT.

The gene calls are TRBV9 and TRBJ1-4; D is perhaps TRBD1 (5 bases). The germline V gene has CDR1 SGDLS and CDR2 YYNGEE. This CDR3 spans 14 amino acids. V was cut by 2 bases and J by 8 bases, with 13 bases left in between. The CDR3 here is CASSVGGNSEKLFF. DNA of the CDR3: TGTGCCAGCAGCGTGGGGGGAAACTCCGAAAAACTGTTTTTT. Full variable domain (outside the CDR3, taken from reference TRBV9 and TRBJ1-4): DSGVTQTPKHLITATGQRVTLRCSPRSGDLSVYWYQQSLDQGLQFLIQYYNGEERAKGNILERFSAQQFPDLHSELNLSSLELGDSALYFCASSVGGNSEKLFFGSGTQLSVL.

A remark on this clone: Other DNA sequences within the sample encode an identical CDR3. The chain uses TRBV5-1 and TRBJ1-2; D is unresolved. The germline V gene has CDR1 SGHRS and CDR2 YFSETQ. There are 14 residues in the CDR3. V was pared by 4 bases and J by 2 bases, with 12 bases between. CDR3 protein: CASSPRTENYGYTF. For the CDR3, the DNA is TGCGCCAGCAGCCCGAGGACGGAAAACTATGGCTACACCTTC. The variable domain in full, with the rest retrieved from reference TRBV5-1 and TRBJ1-2, is KAGVTQTPRYLIKTRGQQVTLSCSPISGHRSVSWYQQTPGQGLQFLFEYFSETQRNKGNFPGRFSGRQFSNSRSEMNVSTLELGDSALYLCASSPRTENYGYTFGSGTRLTVV.

This clone was recorded only once. The chain couples TRBV19 to TRBJ1-4; TRBD1 aligns across 9 bases. This CDR3 has 17 amino acids. The V gene end was trimmed by 4 bases and the J gene end by 3 bases; junction bases not matched to a gene: 9. The germline V gene has CDR1 LNHDA and CDR2 SQIVND (reference sequence). CDR3 amino acids: CASSTLGQGASNEKLFF. In DNA, the CDR3 is TGTGCCAGTAGTACCCTGGGACAGGGAGCCTCTAATGAAAAACTGTTTTTT. Full variable domain (rest looked up from reference TRBV19 and TRBJ1-4): DGGITQSPKYLFRKEGQNVTLSCEQNLNHDAMYWYRQDPGQGLRLIYYSQIVNDFQKGDIAEGYSVSREKKESFPLTVTSAQKNPTAFYLCASSTLGQGASNEKLFFGSGTQLSVL.

The chain recombines TRBV30 with TRBJ2-2; D may be TRBD2 (6 bases). This CDR3 has 14 residues. The V gene lost 4 bases and the J gene lost 6 bases, with 15 bases spanning the gap. Germline V gene sequence: CDR1 GTSNPN, CDR2 SVGIG (reference sequence). Here the CDR3 DNA reads TGTGCCTGGAAAGGGACTGGCCGAGCCGGGGAGCTGTTTTTT. This encodes CAWKGTGRAGELFF.

The chain uses TRBV27 and TRBJ2-1; TRBD1 agrees at 8 bases. Trimming at V came to 6 bases and at J to 8 bases, leaving 6 bases not matched to a gene. The CDR3 extends over 13 amino acids. In germline, CDR1 is MNHEY, CDR2 SMNVEV (reference sequence). DNA of the CDR3: TGTGCCAGCAGCGGGCAGGGGGCCTATGAGCAGTTCTTC. This encodes CASSGQGAYEQFF.

Comment on this clone: Different DNA sequences within this sample yield the same CDR3. V and J are TRBV28 and TRBJ2-7; D not certain. Trimming pared 6 bases from V and 4 bases from J, leaving 7 bases between. Germline values: CDR1 MDHEN, CDR2 SYDVKM. The CDR3 extends over 11 amino acids. The CDR3 is CASSLGYEQYF. DNA of the CDR3: TGTGCCAGCAGCCTGGGGTACGAGCAGTACTTC.

This rearrangement joins TRBV5-1 to TRBJ1-2; TRBD1 matches 7 bases. The CDR3 is 16 amino acids. Trimming at V came to 4 bases and at J to 0 bases, leaving 9 bases not matched to a gene. Germline-derived CDR1 and CDR2 are SGHRS and YFSETQ. The CDR3 bases are TGCGCCAGCAGCGATCGGACAGGCGCGGCTAACTATGGCTACACCTTC. Its protein product is CASSDRTGAANYGYTF.

The chain has TRBV4-1 and TRBJ2-7, with D perhaps being TRBD1 or TRBD2 (5 bases each). The CDR3 totals 16 residues. Germline CDR1 is MGHRA and CDR2 is YSYEKL. V was shortened by 1 base and J by 4 bases, with 17 bases between the two germline ends. The CDR3 DNA follows: TGCGCCAGCAGCCAAGTTGGGACCGCCGGCGGGTACGAGCAGTACTTC. This translates into CASSQVGTAGGYEQYF.

This rearrangement joins TRBV2 to TRBJ2-1; D unclear. The ends were cut back, 2 bases at V and 3 bases at J, with 5 bases in the middle. Germline V gene lookup returns CDR1 SNHLY and CDR2 FYNNEI. CDR3 length: 13 amino acids. The CDR3 coding sequence is TGTGCCAGCAGTGAAATGAGCTACAATGAGCAGTTCTTC. This sequence encodes CASSEMSYNEQFF.

V and J are TRBV7-2 and TRBJ1-2, with D perhaps TRBD1 (5 bases). This CDR3 region has 15 residues. V gave up 0 bases and J gave up 7 bases, with 15 bases separating them. Germline assignment: CDR1 SGHTA and CDR2 FQGNSA. The DNA of the CDR3 is TGTGCCAGCAGCTTAGCAGTTCGGGGGATCAGTGGCTACACCTTC. Residues: CASSLAVRGISGYTF. Together with reference TRBV7-2 and TRBJ1-2, the CDR3 gives the full variable domain: GAGVSQSPSNKVTEKGKDVELRCDPISGHTALYWYRQSLGQGLEFLIYFQGNSAPDKSGLPSDRFSAERTGGSVSTLTIQRTQQEDSAVYLCASSLAVRGISGYTFGSGTRLTVV.

The genes are TRBV6-5 and TRBJ2-1; 9 bases fit TRBD2. The CDR3 covers 12 residues. CDR1 MNHEY and CDR2 SVGAGI come from the germline V gene. The V gene end was trimmed by 6 bases and the J gene end by 14 bases; junction bases not matched to a gene: 8. The CDR3 nucleotides are TGTGCCAGCAGAAGTAGCGGGAGTGATGAGTTCTTC. Translated: CASRSSGSDEFF.

A remark on this clone: Other DNA sequences in the sample encode the same CDR3. This chain connects TRBV11-2 to TRBJ1-1; D gene uncertain. V lost 1 base to trimming and J lost 2 bases, with 5 bases between them. The CDR3 runs to 13 residues. Germline V gene sequence: CDR1 SGHAT, CDR2 FQNNGV. The CDR3 coding sequence is TGTGCCAGCAGCTTAGGGTTAAACACTGAAGCTTTCTTT. Translated, it gives CASSLGLNTEAFF.

The chain uses TRBV7-2 and TRBJ2-3; the D gene is possibly TRBD2 (5 bases). V was cut by 6 bases and J by 2 bases, with 12 bases left in between. Germline CDR1 SGHTA, CDR2 FQGNSA. This CDR3 is 14 amino acids long. CDR3 nucleotides: TGTGCCAGCAGTCCGGGGAACCCCACAGATACGCAGTATTTT. Translated, it gives CASSPGNPTDTQYF.

This clone showed up just once. This chain joins TRBV28 and TRBJ2-5; tentatively, D is TRBD1 (6 bases). The DNA end favors TRBJ2-7, so the J call may be wrong. The CDR3 covers 11 residues. Germline V gene sequence: CDR1 MDHEN, CDR2 SYDVKM. This CDR3 reads CASRTAYEQYF. In DNA form, the CDR3 reads TGTGCCAGCCGGACAGCCTACGAGCAGTACTTC.